The present T cell receptor beta chain was sequenced within a study of CD8+CD57+ T cells in acquired aplastic anemia. Study context: Sorted CD4+ and CD8+ cells yielded DNA averaging roughly 3.3 ug. Study outcomes and limitations: A set of some 28 CD8+ CDR3 sequences was shared between patients and controls, and these sequences appeared highly expressed in patients. Patients and controls were not found to differ significantly in CD8+ Simpson's diversity.

CDR3 length equals 14 residues. Losses at the gene ends were 8 bases for V and 7 bases for J; bases not matched to a gene: 7. The germline V gene encodes CDR1 LGHDT and CDR2 YNNKEL (reference sequence). Profiling that covered TCR beta VDJ and CDR3 relied on genomic DNA as its template. In TCRdb, the reads were re-called with MiXCR into one record per CDR3 protein. The sample lists about 180,000 distinct CDR3 sequences, less than 60% occurring once. CD8+CD57+ cell expansion had been shown by flow cytometry in patients chosen for sequencing. Among the patients, all had severe acquired aplastic anemia. This clonotype showed up many times. Its antigen is still unknown.

J is TRBJ1-5 and V is TRBV3-1, with TRBD1 matching over 11 bases. The sample comprised sorted CD4+, CD8+, or CD8+CD57+ T cells (not recorded which) from PBMCs. The origin of this receptor is a human donor with aplastic anemia. The CDR3 spells CASSFGTGGQPQHF. CDR3 in DNA: TGTGCCAGCTCGTTCGGGACAGGGGGACAGCCCCAGCATTTT.